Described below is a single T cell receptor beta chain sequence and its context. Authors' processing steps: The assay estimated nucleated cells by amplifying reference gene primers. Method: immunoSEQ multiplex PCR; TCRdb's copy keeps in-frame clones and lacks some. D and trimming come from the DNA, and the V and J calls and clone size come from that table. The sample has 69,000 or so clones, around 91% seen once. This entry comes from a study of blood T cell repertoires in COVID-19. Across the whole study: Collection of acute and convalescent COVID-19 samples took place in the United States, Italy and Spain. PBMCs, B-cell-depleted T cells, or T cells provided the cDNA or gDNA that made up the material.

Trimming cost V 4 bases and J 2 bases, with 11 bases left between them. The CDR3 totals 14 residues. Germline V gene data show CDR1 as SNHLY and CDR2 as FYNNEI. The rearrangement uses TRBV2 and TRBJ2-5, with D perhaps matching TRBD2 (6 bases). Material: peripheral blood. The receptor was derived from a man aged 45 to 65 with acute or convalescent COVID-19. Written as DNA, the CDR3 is TGTGCCAGCAGTGTCGGGACTCAGCAAGAGACCCAGTACTTC. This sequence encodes CASSVGTQQETQYF.